One and the same sample provided the 4 T cell receptor beta chains below, sequenced in a study of blood T cells in healthy people across ages (dated by TCRdb to the mid-2010s). The library was obtained by 5' RACE. Instrument on record: Illumina HiSeq 2500. A second PCR of about 6 to 11 cycles was performed with a sample-barcoded 5' primer and a J-beta primer mix. TCRdb trimmed the raw reads at Q25, called clones with MiXCR and kept productive beta chains. A single entry per CDR3 protein holds the most common genes and DNA from its merged rows. This sample holds under 2,000,000 distinct CDR3 sequences; roughly 50% were observed only once. Of the sample, 2.1% falls within the top ten clones. Sequencing used blood. The source of these receptors is a woman between 35 and 50 years old in good health.

The genes are TRBV5-5 and TRBJ2-1, with D maybe TRBD1 (5 bases). The V gene's germline CDR1 is SGHKS and CDR2 YYEKEE (reference sequence). The CDR3 covers 16 residues. Between the trimmed V and J ends, which lost 4 bases and 9 bases, there was a span of 23 bases. The CDR3 region is CASSAFTGTPWGEQFF. CDR3 bases: TGTGCCAGCAGCGCGTTCACAGGTACTCCATGGGGTGAGCAGTTCTTC.

The V call is TRBV7-6, the J call TRBJ2-3, with 8 bases identical to TRBD1. The V and J ends lost 6 bases and 4 bases, in that order; junction bases with no gene match: 9. This CDR3 has 15 amino acids. CDR1 SGHVS and CDR2 FNYEAQ come from the germline V gene. The CDR3 here is CASSQSRGQSDTQYF. DNA for the CDR3: TGTGCCAGCAGTCAAAGCAGGGGGCAGTCAGATACGCAGTATTTT. Looking up the rest from reference TRBV7-6 and TRBJ2-3 gives the full variable domain: GAGVSQSPRYKVTKRGQDVALRCDPISGHVSLYWYRQALGQGPEFLTYFNYEAQQDKSGLPNDRFSAERPEGSISTLTIQRTEQRDSAMYRCASSQSRGQSDTQYFGPGTRLTVL.

This chain links TRBV4-1 with TRBJ1-6; the D gene is possibly TRBD1 (5 bases). CDR1 and CDR2 (germline): MGHRA, YSYEKL. This CDR3 is built from 15 residues. Trimming pared 5 bases from V and 10 bases from J, leaving 18 bases between. The CDR3 DNA reads TGCGCCAGCAGCTCCCGGGACGGGTTTGAATCACCCCTCCACTTT. The encoded protein is CASSSRDGFESPLHF.

The J gene is TRBJ2-3, the V gene TRBV29-1, with 8 nucleotides matching TRBD2. Germline V gives CDR1 SQVTM, CDR2 ANQGSEA. The J segment lost 2 bases and the V segment lost 4 bases, leaving 5 bases of the junction unmatched. The CDR3 is made up of 14 amino acids. The CDR3 here is CSVGIAGITDTQYF. CDR3 sequence (DNA): TGCAGCGTTGGAATAGCGGGGATCACAGATACGCAGTATTTT.